This T cell receptor beta chain was sequenced in a study of T cell responses to AZD1222 COVID-19 vaccine. Overall study findings and caveats: All repertoire sampling was performed exclusively after the peak T cell response. Spike regions recognized by vaccine-associated CD4 TCRs spanned the protein, led by 160-218 and 743-854.

The protocol was immunoSEQ multiplex PCR, while the TCRdb copy is restricted to in-frame clones and leaves out a portion. The data show under 200,000 clones, around 93% seen once. V dropped 8 bases and J dropped 6 bases, with 17 bases sitting between them. There are 13 residues in the CDR3. For this clone: Its specificity is not known.

This clonotype was obtained from an adult in good health. This sample comprised peripheral blood, obtained on day 0 of AZD1222 vaccination. The chain uses TRBV12-3 or TRBV12-4 and TRBJ2-7; the D gene could be TRBD1 or TRBD2 (6 bases each). The CDR3 loop is CASGDRGAIEQYF. CDR3 bases: TGTGCCAGCGGGGATAGGGGGGCGATCGAGCAGTACTTC.